This T cell receptor (beta chain) came from a study of blood T cells in healthy people across ages. Trimming cost V 3 bases and J 1 base, with 20 bases left between them. Germline loops: CDR1 LGHNA, CDR2 YSLEER. The CDR3 runs to 18 residues. Through a sample-barcoded 5' primer and a J-beta primer mix, a second PCR was run for roughly 7 to 11 cycles. TCRdb fed the 5' RACE reads into MiXCR, producing one record per CDR3 protein. The table has approximately 580,000 distinct CDR3 sequences, less than 25% seen once. This same sample was also part of a study on T cells of mothers and their children. That paper states: For each mother, over 8 million TCR beta CDR3 reads were obtained, and for each child, some 3.1 million.

Source material: blood. The V gene is TRBV4-3, the J gene TRBJ2-3, with D tentatively TRBD1 or TRBD2 (7 bases each). This TCR came from a boy aged 5-17 years in good health. This CDR3 is CASSHAKGAGVGTDTQYF. CDR3 DNA sequence: TGCGCCAGCAGCCATGCTAAGGGGGCGGGGGTGGGCACAGATACGCAGTATTTT.